Listed below are T cell receptor beta chains from one sample, sequenced in a study of tumor-infiltrating lymphocytes in oesophageal squamous cell carcinoma. Each CDR3 protein is one row after TCRdb ran MiXCR on the PCR reads. The profile shows about 18,000 distinct CDR3 sequences, over 40% of them singletons. Input material: normal esophageal tissue next to the tumor. The receptors originated from a female donor with esophageal squamous cell carcinoma. The CDR3 runs from the conserved cysteine through the conserved F or W. D genes are given only for firm matches. Clone size is shown for a subset of rows, as once, few, many or a class of expanded clone.

>NA|TRBJ2-7|NA|TRBV11-1
TGTGCCAGCAGCTCTCCAGGGCGCGAGCAGTACTTC
CASSSPGREQYF
>NA|TRBJ2-6|NA|TRBV12-3/TRBV12-4
TGTGCCAGCAGTTTGACGTTCTCTGGGGCCAACGTCCTGACTTTC
CASSLTFSGANVLTF
>NA|TRBJ1-2|NA|TRBV5-1
TGCGCCAGCAGCTTTGGCCGACCTGATTTCTATAACTATGGCTACACCTTC
CASSFGRPDFYNYGYTF
>NA|TRBJ2-7|NA|TRBV7-8
TGTGCCAGCAGCCAAAGGGGTTCCTTCTCCTACGAGCAGTACTTC
CASSQRGSFSYEQYF
>NA|TRBJ2-7|NA|TRBV6-1
TGTGCCAGCAAGGCAGGGTTCCACGGAGCGGCCTCCTACGAGCAGTACTTC
CASKAGFHGAASYEQYF
>NA|TRBJ2-1|TRBD1|TRBV7-8
TGTGCCAGCAGCTTAGAACAGGGGGCGTACAATGAGCAGTTCTTC
CASSLEQGAYNEQFF
>NA|TRBJ2-1|NA|TRBV6-5
TGTGCCAGCAGTTACTCGATGAGTGGTGTGGAAGAGCAGTTCTTC
CASSYSMSGVEEQFF
>NA|TRBJ2-2|TRBD1|TRBV7-9
TGTGCCAGCAGCTTACCGACAGGGCCCACCGGGGAGCTGTTTTTT
CASSLPTGPTGELFF
>few|TRBJ1-2|NA|TRBV18
TGTGCCAGCTCGCGCGATCAAGGGGGGGACTATGGCTACACCTTC
CASSRDQGGDYGYTF
>NA|TRBJ2-5|TRBD1|TRBV12-3/TRBV12-4
TGTGCCAGCAGCTGGGACAGGGGGGCGGAGACCCAGTACTTC
CASSWDRGAETQYF
>NA|TRBJ2-1|NA|TRBV7-6
TGTGCCAGCAGCTTAGCGGCAGGGAGCGACGAGCAGTTCTTC
CASSLAAGSDEQFF
>few|TRBJ2-1|TRBD2|TRBV6-6
TGTGCCAGCAGTTACTCGCCTAGCGGCATCTCCTACAATGAGCAGTTCTTC
CASSYSPSGISYNEQFF
>once|TRBJ2-3|TRBD2|TRBV7-2
TGTGCCAGCAGCCGCGTGGGGGGGAGCATTGAGGCTACGCAGTATTTT
CASSRVGGSIEATQYF